These 14 T cell receptor beta chains share one sample of origin, sequenced in a study of post-analysis software for immune sequencing data. Carried by the TCR beta cDNA libraries were unique molecular identifiers. TCRdb fed the PCR reads into MiXCR, producing one record per CDR3 protein. The sample consists of a few hundred thousand distinct CDR3 sequences, over 30% of them appearing once. For these TCRs, the target antigens are not known. Study-wide findings and caveats: Comparison of patients with controls showed five or six TRBV segments more frequent in patients, TRBV5-6, TRBV5-1 and TRBV20-1 among them.

Sequenced: blood. Every receptor here comes from a girl aged 2 to 10 with multiple sclerosis.

The chain joins TRBV28 to TRBJ2-7; possible D gene TRBD1, 6 bases. V was clipped by 4 bases and J by 6 bases, with 16 bases between them. This CDR3 is built from 14 residues. Germline V gene lookup returns CDR1 MDHEN and CDR2 SYDVKM. The DNA for the CDR3 is TGTGCCAGCAGTTCCGGACAGATCCCAACCGAGCAGTACTTC. It encodes CASSSGQIPTEQYF.

This clonotype was seen at least ten times. This chain links TRBV20-1 with TRBJ2-7; no definite D call. The CDR3 has 15 amino acids. V lost 0 bases to trimming and J lost 5 bases, with 17 bases between them. CDR1 and CDR2 (germline): DFQATT, SNEGSKA (reference sequence). The DNA for the CDR3 is TGCAGTGCTAGAGATTCCTCCAGTAGTGGCGACGAGCAGTACTTC. This gives the protein CSARDSSSSGDEQYF.

The V call is TRBV20-1, the J call TRBJ2-2; D ambiguous. Trimming stripped 1 base from V and 1 base from J, with 7 bases between. The CDR3 has 14 residues. CDR1 is DFQATT, CDR2 SNEGSKA, per germline (reference sequence). The CDR3 nucleotides read TGCAGTGCTAGAGCCCGACTGAACACCGGGGAGCTGTTTTTT. Its translation is CSARARLNTGELFF.

Concerning this clonotype: A junction end diverges from the germline sequence, so it may reflect a read error. This chain joins TRBV10-3 and TRBJ1-2; D gene unclear. The CDR3 is 14 residues long. Per the germline V gene, CDR1 is ENHRY and CDR2 is SYGVKD. The CDR3 nucleotides read TGTGCCATCGGTGAGTCAGGTCAACCCTATGGCTACACCTTC. This translates into CAIGESGQPYGYTF.

The J gene is TRBJ2-7, the V gene TRBV7-9; D is unclear. Trimming took off 5 bases at V and 1 base at J, with 12 bases between the two ends. The CDR3 is 14 amino acids. Germline values: CDR1 SEHNR, CDR2 FQNEAQ (reference sequence). The CDR3: CASSGPNGSYEQYF. CDR3 in DNA: TGTGCCAGCAGCGGCCCCAACGGATCCTACGAGCAGTACTTC. Drawing the rest from reference TRBV7-9 and TRBJ2-7, the complete variable domain is DTGVSQNPRHKITKRGQNVTFRCDPISEHNRLYWYRQTLGQGPEFLTYFQNEAQLEKSRLLSDRFSAERPKGSFSTLEIQRTEQGDSAMYLCASSGPNGSYEQYFGPGTRLTVT.

V is TRBV7-9 and J is TRBJ2-1; weak D call: TRBD2 (6 bases). This CDR3 is built from 15 residues. Deletions cut 6 bases from V and 4 bases from J, with 16 bases between. Germline CDR1 reads SEHNR; CDR2 reads FQNEAQ (reference sequence). The CDR3, as DNA: TGTGCCAGCAGTGTGACTAGTTCACGGTACAATGAGCAGTTCTTC. Translating it yields CASSVTSSRYNEQFF.

The chain links TRBV6-6 to TRBJ2-1; 9 bases are a match to TRBD2. CDR3 length equals 15 residues. CDR1 is MNHNY, CDR2 SVGAGI, per germline (reference sequence). V was pared by 0 bases and J by 13 bases, with 10 bases of the junction left unmatched. CDR3 in DNA: TGTGCCAGCAGTTACTCGATGCGGGGGGGAGAGACCCAGTTCTTC. Translation gives CASSYSMRGGETQFF.

This sequence joins TRBV5-1 and TRBJ2-1, with 12 bases matching TRBD2. The V and J ends lost 3 bases and 3 bases, in that order; junction bases with no gene match: 13. This CDR3 has 19 residues. CDR1 is SGHRS and CDR2 is YFSETQ in the germline V gene. This CDR3 reads CASSSRGLGLAGSYNEQFF. The CDR3 coding sequence is TGCGCCAGCAGCTCCCGGGGGCTTGGACTAGCGGGAAGCTACAATGAGCAGTTCTTC.

The CDR3 bases are TGTGCCAGCAGGACCACGGAAATGAACACTGAAGCTTTCTTT. Translation gives CASRTTEMNTEAFF. This chain connects TRBV6-6 to TRBJ1-1; no firm D call. The CDR3 is 14 amino acids. The V and J ends lost 6 bases and 0 bases respectively, with 11 bases between them. CDR1 and CDR2 from the germline V gene are MNHNY and SVGAGI (reference sequence).

In nucleotides, the CDR3 is TGCAGCGTTGAAAGGGGGCGTCGGAACATTCAGTACTTC. Translating gives CSVERGRRNIQYF. This chain links TRBV29-1 with TRBJ2-4; TRBD1 agrees at 7 bases. V shed 2 bases, J shed 7 bases, and the junction held 5 bases outside the gene matches. Per the germline V gene, CDR1 is SQVTM and CDR2 is ANQGSEA. The CDR3 length is 13 residues.

The genes are TRBV12-3 or TRBV12-4 and TRBJ2-5; D tentatively reads TRBD1 or TRBD2 (5 bases each). CDR3 length: 13 amino acids. Trimming cost V 5 bases and J 5 bases, with 12 bases left between them. The CDR3 nucleotides read TGTGCCAGCAGTGGGGGACGGCGGGAGACCCAGTACTTC. This gives the protein CASSGGRRETQYF.

The chain joins TRBV29-1 to TRBJ2-2; possible D gene TRBD1, 6 bases. This CDR3 contains 13 residues. V was trimmed by 6 bases and J by 0 bases, leaving 8 bases between them. CDR1 is SQVTM and CDR2 is ANQGSEA in the germline V gene. CDR3 in amino acids: CSVGHPNTGELFF. In nucleotides, the CDR3 is TGCAGCGTGGGACACCCGAACACCGGGGAGCTGTTTTTT.

The rearrangement links TRBV14 to TRBJ2-7; D possibly corresponds to TRBD2 (6 bases). In germline, CDR1 is SGHDN, CDR2 FVKESK. This CDR3 is built from 14 residues. Deletions cut 4 bases from V and 2 bases from J, with 12 bases between. This CDR3 reads CASSPSAGPYEQYF. In DNA form, the CDR3 reads TGTGCCAGCAGCCCCTCCGCGGGGCCCTACGAGCAGTACTTC.

The chain couples TRBV12-3 or TRBV12-4 to TRBJ2-1; no clear D. The CDR3 length is 13 residues. Trimming cost V 6 bases and J 6 bases, with 12 bases left between them. CDR3 in DNA: TGTGCCAGCAGCCCCGGGCCCACCAATGAGCAGTTCTTC. Translating it yields CASSPGPTNEQFF.